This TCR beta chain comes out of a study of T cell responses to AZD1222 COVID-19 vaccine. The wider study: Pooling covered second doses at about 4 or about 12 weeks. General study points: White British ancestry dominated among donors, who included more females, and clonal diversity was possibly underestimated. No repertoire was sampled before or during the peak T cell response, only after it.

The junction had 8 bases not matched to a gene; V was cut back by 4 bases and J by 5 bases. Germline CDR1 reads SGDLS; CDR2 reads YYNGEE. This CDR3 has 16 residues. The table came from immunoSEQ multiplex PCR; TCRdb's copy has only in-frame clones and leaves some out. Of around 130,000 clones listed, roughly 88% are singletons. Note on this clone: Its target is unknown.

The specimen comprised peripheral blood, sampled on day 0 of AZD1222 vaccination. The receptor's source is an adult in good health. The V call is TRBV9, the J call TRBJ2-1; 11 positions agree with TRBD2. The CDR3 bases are TGTGCCAGCAGCTCGGGTCTTAGCGGGGGGGACAATGAGCAGTTCTTC. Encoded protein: CASSSGLSGGDNEQFF.